This T cell receptor (beta chain) was recorded in a study of cytomegalovirus exposure and HLA in healthy donors. Turning to this clone: The antigen is unknown.

In the PCR, 60 Vbeta and 13 Jbeta primers were used. Profiling relied on immunoSEQ multiplex PCR, and the TCRdb table lists in-frame clones only, not all of them. This table has around 160,000 clones, about 80% appearing once. Whole-study findings and limits: Reportedly, TCR beta sequences accurately predicted HLA-A and HLA-B alleles in most subjects.

This TCR was sampled from a young man in good health and CMV-seropositive. Sequencing was done on a sample of PBMCs.

The CDR3 is CASSLRGLNTEAFF. For the CDR3, the DNA is TGTGCCAGCAGTCTCAGGGGCTTGAACACTGAAGCTTTCTTT. The chain combines TRBV28 with TRBJ1-1, with D perhaps matching TRBD1 (6 bases). Per the germline V gene, CDR1 is MDHEN and CDR2 is SYDVKM. This CDR3 comprises 14 residues. The V and J ends lost 5 bases and 0 bases respectively, with 10 bases between them.